These 21 T cell receptor beta chains share one sample of origin, sequenced in a study of beta chain features in type 1 diabetes. Expressed TCRB transcripts were sequenced after all isolated RNA was converted to cDNA. Only in-frame clones appear in the TCRdb table, and some are missing; sequencing was by immunoSEQ multiplex PCR. The sample contains around 250,000 clones, less than 30% of which appear only once. For these TCRs, the target antigens are not known. The study's findings and limits: People with Type 1 diabetes carried modestly yet significantly shorter TCRB CDR3s in all four CD4+ subsets.

Sequenced sample: naive CD4+ T cells from blood. The receptor set was obtained from a woman aged 25 to 39 with type 1 diabetes.

The V call is TRBV30, the J call TRBJ2-7; 7 bases are a match to TRBD1. Germline CDR1 reads GTSNPN; CDR2 reads SVGIG (reference sequence). The CDR3 length is 13 residues. After removal of 1 base from V and 6 bases from J, the junction contained 6 bases not matched to a gene. The CDR3 loop is CAWSDRGRREQYF. DNA for the CDR3: TGTGCCTGGAGTGACAGGGGCAGGCGCGAGCAGTACTTC. The entire variable domain, with the rest obtained from reference TRBV30 and TRBJ2-7, is as follows: SQTIHQWPATLVQPVGSPLSLECTVEGTSNPNLYWYRQAAGRGLQLLFYSVGIGQISSEVPQNLSASRPQDRQFILSSKKLLLSDSGFYLCAWSDRGRREQYFGPGTRLTVT.

V gene TRBV7-9 combines with J gene TRBJ1-1; D may be TRBD1 (5 bases). The CDR3 is 13 amino acids. Trimming left V 3 bases short and J 2 bases short, with 7 bases between. Per germline, CDR1 SEHNR and CDR2 FQNEAQ (reference sequence). Here the CDR3 reads CASSFRDNTEAFF. In DNA form, the CDR3 reads TGTGCCAGCAGCTTCAGGGATAACACTGAAGCTTTCTTT. Full variable domain (remainder filled in from reference TRBV7-9 and TRBJ1-1): DTGVSQNPRHKITKRGQNVTFRCDPISEHNRLYWYRQTLGQGPEFLTYFQNEAQLEKSRLLSDRFSAERPKGSFSTLEIQRTEQGDSAMYLCASSFRDNTEAFFGQGTRLTVV.

The chain carries TRBV18 and TRBJ2-1; 12 nucleotides align to TRBD2. Germline CDR1 and CDR2: KGHSH and LQKENI. The CDR3 has 16 amino acids. The V segment lost 0 bases and the J segment 7 bases; nucleotides outside the gene matches: 4. The CDR3 spells CASSPPRTSGTNEQFF. The CDR3 DNA reads TGTGCCAGCTCACCACCACGGACTAGCGGGACTAATGAGCAGTTCTTC. The full variable domain, with the rest looked up from reference TRBV18 and TRBJ2-1, is NAGVMQNPRHLVRRRGQEARLRCSPMKGHSHVYWYRQLPEEGLKFMVYLQKENIIDESGMPKERFSAEFPKEGPSILRIQQVVRGDSAAYFCASSPPRTSGTNEQFFGPGTRLTVL.

This clone was recorded a few times. The CDR3 sequence is CASTYGNTMNTEAFF. The CDR3 coding sequence is TGTGCCAGCACCTATGGCAATACTATGAACACTGAAGCTTTCTTT. This rearrangement joins TRBV6-5 to TRBJ1-1, with no clear D. The V gene lost 7 bases and the J gene lost 0 bases, with 15 bases spanning the gap. CDR1 MNHEY and CDR2 SVGAGI come from the germline V gene. This CDR3 has 15 amino acids.

The V and J genes are TRBV18 and TRBJ1-5; D ambiguous. Deletions cut 3 bases from V and 4 bases from J, with 4 bases between. The CDR3 length is 12 residues. CDR1 and CDR2 from the germline V gene are KGHSH and LQKENI. The CDR3 sequence is CASSPYNQPQHF. The DNA for the CDR3 is TGTGCCAGCTCACCCTATAATCAGCCCCAGCATTTT.

This chain connects TRBV29-1 to TRBJ1-2; 8 bases align to TRBD1. Germline CDR1 reads SQVTM; CDR2 reads ANQGSEA. The CDR3 is made up of 11 amino acids. Trimming removed 7 bases from V and 6 bases from J; junction bases left unmatched: 4. CDR3 nucleotide sequence: TGCAGCGAAGCAGGGGGCGATGGCTACACCTTC. The encoded protein is CSEAGGDGYTF.

The chain uses TRBV9 and TRBJ2-5; weak D call: TRBD2 (6 bases). Between the trimmed V and J ends, which lost 1 base and 5 bases, there was a span of 18 bases. Germline V gene data show CDR1 as SGDLS and CDR2 as YYNGEE. CDR3 size: 16 residues. CDR3: CASSVSPEGVQETQYF. CDR3 nucleotide sequence: TGTGCCAGCAGCGTAAGTCCGGAGGGAGTCCAGGAGACCCAGTACTTC.

There are a few counts of this clone. The chain uses TRBV5-1 and TRBJ2-3, with 10 bases identical to TRBD2. The V gene end was trimmed by 0 bases and the J gene end by 3 bases; junction bases not matched to a gene: 1. Germline V CDR1 and CDR2: SGHRS, YFSETQ. The CDR3 spans 15 residues. The CDR3 sequence is CASSLVAGGTDTQYF. DNA for the CDR3: TGCGCCAGCAGCTTGGTAGCGGGAGGAACAGATACGCAGTATTTT.

The rearrangement links TRBV7-9 to TRBJ2-2; D might be TRBD2 (6 bases). The CDR3 extends over 14 amino acids. V shed 7 bases and J shed 0 bases, with 9 bases lying between them. From germline, CDR1 is SEHNR and CDR2 FQNEAQ (reference sequence). DNA for the CDR3: TGTGCCAGCAATCTAGCGACGAACACCGGGGAGCTGTTTTTT. It codes for CASNLATNTGELFF. The full variable domain, in which reference TRBV7-9 and TRBJ2-2 provide the parts outside the CDR3, is DTGVSQNPRHKITKRGQNVTFRCDPISEHNRLYWYRQTLGQGPEFLTYFQNEAQLEKSRLLSDRFSAERPKGSFSTLEIQRTEQGDSAMYLCASNLATNTGELFFGEGSRLTVL.

This chain uses TRBV29-1 with TRBJ1-1; D unresolved. This CDR3 spans 13 amino acids. Germline CDR1 SQVTM, CDR2 ANQGSEA. The CDR3 is CSSTVGMNTEAFF. In DNA, the CDR3 is TGCAGTTCCACGGTTGGTATGAACACTGAAGCTTTCTTT.

This clone was counted a few times. Written as DNA, the CDR3 is TGCGCCAGCAGCTTGGAGTCACAGGGGTACTATGGCTACACCTTC. Its translation is CASSLESQGYYGYTF. The V and J genes are TRBV5-1 and TRBJ1-2; 7 nucleotides agree with TRBD1. Germline CDR1 reads SGHRS; CDR2 reads YFSETQ. The trim removed 0 bases at V and 3 bases at J, leaving 5 bases unmatched. CDR3 length: 15 residues.

V is TRBV7-9 and J is TRBJ2-3; 12 positions agree with TRBD2. The CDR3 length is 15 residues. Germline V gene lookup returns CDR1 SEHNR and CDR2 FQNEAQ (reference sequence). Trimming cost V 3 bases and J 6 bases; bases outside gene matches: 4. CDR3 DNA: TGTGCCAGCAGCTTCCTAGCGGGAGGGCCTGATACGCAGTATTTT. Encoded protein: CASSFLAGGPDTQYF.

This clone turned up a few times. The J gene is TRBJ2-3, the V gene TRBV13, with TRBD2 matching 8 bases. The CDR3 runs 14 residues. Trimming removed 3 bases from V and 3 bases from J; junction bases left unmatched: 2. Germline-derived CDR1 and CDR2 are PRHDT and FYEKMQ (reference sequence). In DNA form, the CDR3 reads TGTGCCAGCAGCTTTGTAGCGGGAACAGATACGCAGTATTTT. Translating it yields CASSFVAGTDTQYF.

In its sample, this clone was seen a few times. The rearrangement joins TRBV19 to TRBJ2-5; 11 nucleotides align to TRBD2. The J segment lost 3 bases and the V segment lost 4 bases, leaving 1 base of the junction unmatched. Germline V lookup: CDR1 LNHDA, CDR2 SQIVND (reference sequence). The CDR3 sequence is 14 residues long. CDR3 residues: CASSRGLAEETQYF. CDR3 in DNA: TGTGCCAGTAGTAGGGGACTAGCGGAAGAGACCCAGTACTTC.

The V call is TRBV12-5, the J call TRBJ2-7; D call uncertain. Per the germline V gene, CDR1 is LGHNT and CDR2 is FRNRAP. The CDR3 spans 14 residues. With 3 bases removed from V and 0 bases from J, the gap between germline ends came to 9 bases. The CDR3 loop is CASGFSRSSYEQYF. The CDR3 nucleotides are TGTGCTAGTGGTTTTAGTCGAAGCTCCTACGAGCAGTACTTC.

The chain has TRBV28 and TRBJ2-7, with 10 bases matching TRBD1. CDR3 size: 16 residues. CDR1 and CDR2 from the germline V gene are MDHEN and SYDVKM. V trimming: 2 bases; J trimming: 3 bases; junction bases outside the gene matches: 7. The CDR3 DNA is TGTGCCAGCAGTTTAAATCCGGGACAGGGGTTCTACGAGCAGTACTTC. Amino acids: CASSLNPGQGFYEQYF.

This rearrangement joins TRBV21-1 to TRBJ1-2. TRBV21-1 counts as a pseudogene. The CDR3 runs to 9 residues. The CDR3 bases are TGTGCCAGCAGCAAAGATAGCGGCTTC. Protein product: CASSKDSGF.

This clone was found once. V gene TRBV5-1 combines with J gene TRBJ2-7; a weak D match, TRBD1 (5 bases). Trimming stripped 0 bases from V and 6 bases from J, with 10 bases between. CDR3 length: 13 residues. Germline loops: CDR1 SGHRS, CDR2 YFSETQ. The CDR3 is CASSLGQQGEQYF. In DNA form, the CDR3 reads TGCGCCAGCAGCTTGGGACAGCAGGGCGAGCAGTACTTC.

The rearrangement links TRBV7-9 to TRBJ1-1; D is unresolved. V was trimmed by 5 bases and J by 5 bases, leaving 12 bases between them. This CDR3 comprises 13 residues. Looked up from germline, CDR1 is SEHNR and CDR2 is FQNEAQ (reference sequence). The CDR3 is CASSGRRGTEAFF. The DNA of the CDR3 is TGTGCCAGCAGCGGGCGCCGGGGAACTGAAGCTTTCTTT.

The J gene is TRBJ1-2, the V gene TRBV30; possible D gene TRBD1, 5 bases. The CDR3 runs to 13 residues. Germline lookup yields CDR1 GTSNPN and CDR2 SVGIG (reference sequence). The germline V and J ends were trimmed by 1 base and 4 bases, with 10 bases remaining between them. CDR3 sequence (DNA): TGTGCCTGGAGTGCGGACAAAGCCTATGGCTACACCTTC. It specifies CAWSADKAYGYTF.

This chain joins TRBV20-1 and TRBJ2-3, with D perhaps TRBD2 (5 bases). The V end was cut by 6 bases, the J end by 6 bases, with 10 bases between. The CDR3 is 11 amino acids. Germline CDR1 DFQATT, CDR2 SNEGSKA (reference sequence). As DNA, the CDR3 is TGCAGTGCCCATTCGGGGGATACGCAGTATTTT. This encodes CSAHSGDTQYF.